This T cell receptor beta chain was sequenced in a study of CD8+CD57+ T cells in acquired aplastic anemia. It was genomic DNA that served as the template for profiling TCR beta VDJ and CDR3. TCRdb analysed the reads with MiXCR anew, one entry per CDR3 protein. This repertoire shows under 200,000 distinct CDR3 sequences, 70% to 80% found once; its top ten account for around 45%. The CDR3 runs 11 residues. The V end was cut by 0 bases, the J end by 7 bases, with 2 bases between. Germline assignment: CDR1 SGDLS and CDR2 YYNGEE. It was patients with CD8+CD57+ cell expansion by flow cytometry who were chosen for sequencing.

J is TRBJ2-1 and V is TRBV9; no clear D. This clonotype was obtained from a human donor with aplastic anemia. Sequencing was done on a sample of sorted CD4+, CD8+, or CD8+CD57+ T cells (not recorded which) from PBMCs. The CDR3 bases are TGTGCCAGCAGCGTAGCTAATGAGCAGTTCTTC. Translating it yields CASSVANEQFF.